The clone carrying this TCR beta chain was counted only a few times. Its antigen remains unidentified. This specimen belongs to a study of regulatory T cells in long-lasting Graves disease. Study conclusions and caveats: The researchers studied only peripheral blood, not thyroid tissue.

Trimming pared 4 bases from V and 4 bases from J, leaving 10 bases between. The germline gives CDR1 ENHRY, CDR2 SYGVKD. This CDR3 has 13 residues. Researchers made TCR beta libraries by using iRepertoire HTBI primers and running Arm-PCR on CDR3 regions. Each CDR3 protein is one row after TCRdb ran MiXCR on the multiplex PCR reads. This table holds hundreds of thousands of distinct CDR3 sequences, around 21% found once. This sample's time point: persistent/refractory GD, antithyroid drugs over 5 years with positive TRAb. Extracted PBMC RNA gave rise to the TCR library. Diagnoses of Graves' disease were made by American Thyroid Association guidelines.

This sequence joins TRBV10-3 and TRBJ1-2; TRBD1 might be the D (5 bases). The source was peripheral blood mononuclear cells (PBMCs), collected when the disease was refractory, from a patient treated with antithyroid drugs. The sequence was obtained from a female donor with Graves disease. The CDR3 coding sequence is TGTGCCATCAGTGCGGGGCCCTCCTATGGCTACACCTTC. It codes for CAISAGPSYGYTF.